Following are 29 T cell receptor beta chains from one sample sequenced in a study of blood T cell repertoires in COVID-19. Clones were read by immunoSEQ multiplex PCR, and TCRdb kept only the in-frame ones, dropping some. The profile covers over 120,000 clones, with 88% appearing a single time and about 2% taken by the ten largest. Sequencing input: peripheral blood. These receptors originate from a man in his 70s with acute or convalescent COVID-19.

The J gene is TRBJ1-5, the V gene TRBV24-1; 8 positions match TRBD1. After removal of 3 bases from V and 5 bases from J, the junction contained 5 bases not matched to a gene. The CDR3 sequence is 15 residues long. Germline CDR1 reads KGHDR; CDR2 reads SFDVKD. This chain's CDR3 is CATSDPGQDHQPQHF. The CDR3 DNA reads TGTGCCACCAGTGATCCGGGACAGGATCATCAGCCCCAGCATTTT.

CDR3 sequence reads: CASSEGTGRTEAFF. CDR3 coding DNA: TGTGCCAGCAGTGAAGGGACAGGCAGGACTGAAGCTTTCTTT. The chain uses TRBV6-1 and TRBJ1-1; 7 bases align to TRBD1. Germline V lookup: CDR1 MNHNS, CDR2 SASEGT. With 1 base clipped from V and 5 bases from J, the junction kept 4 bases outside the gene matches. The CDR3 is 14 amino acids.

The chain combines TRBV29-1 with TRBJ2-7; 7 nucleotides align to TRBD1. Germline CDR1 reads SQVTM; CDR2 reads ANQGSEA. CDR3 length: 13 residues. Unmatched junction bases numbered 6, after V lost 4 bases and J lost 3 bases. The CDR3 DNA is TGCAGCGTTGTGGGCAGGGGGATCTACGAGCAGTACTTC. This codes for CSVVGRGIYEQYF.

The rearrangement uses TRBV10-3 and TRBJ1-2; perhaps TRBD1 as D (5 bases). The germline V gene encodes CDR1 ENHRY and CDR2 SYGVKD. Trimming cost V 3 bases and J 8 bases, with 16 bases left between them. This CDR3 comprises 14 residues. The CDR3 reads CAISDPGGVLGYTF. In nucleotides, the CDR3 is TGTGCCATCAGTGATCCCGGGGGGGTATTGGGCTACACCTTC.

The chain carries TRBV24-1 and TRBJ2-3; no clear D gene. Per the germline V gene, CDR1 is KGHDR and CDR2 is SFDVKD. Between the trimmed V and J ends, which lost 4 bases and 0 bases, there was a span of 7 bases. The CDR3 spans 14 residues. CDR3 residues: CATSEGQSTDTQYF. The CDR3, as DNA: TGTGCCACCAGTGAGGGCCAGAGCACAGATACGCAGTATTTT.

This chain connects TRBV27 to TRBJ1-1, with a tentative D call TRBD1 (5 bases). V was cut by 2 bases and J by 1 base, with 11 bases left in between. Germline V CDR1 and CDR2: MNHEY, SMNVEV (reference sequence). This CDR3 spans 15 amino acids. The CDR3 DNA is TGTGCCAGCAGTTTACGCGGGGGGACGAACACTGAAGCTTTCTTT. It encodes CASSLRGGTNTEAFF.

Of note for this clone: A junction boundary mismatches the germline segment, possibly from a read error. The CDR3 bases are TGTGCCAGCACCTTAGGGAACAGGCTAGCGGATACGCAGTATTTT. This sequence encodes CASTLGNRLADTQYF. The genes are TRBV7-3 and TRBJ2-3, with D perhaps matching TRBD2 (6 bases). Germline CDR1 SGHTA, CDR2 FQGTGA. The CDR3 has 15 amino acids.

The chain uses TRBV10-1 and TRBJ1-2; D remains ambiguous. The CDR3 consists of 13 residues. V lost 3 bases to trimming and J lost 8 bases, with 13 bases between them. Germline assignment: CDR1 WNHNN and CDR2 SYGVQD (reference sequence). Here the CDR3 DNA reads TGCGCCAGCAGTGACCGCGGGGAACAAGGCTACACCTTC. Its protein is CASSDRGEQGYTF.

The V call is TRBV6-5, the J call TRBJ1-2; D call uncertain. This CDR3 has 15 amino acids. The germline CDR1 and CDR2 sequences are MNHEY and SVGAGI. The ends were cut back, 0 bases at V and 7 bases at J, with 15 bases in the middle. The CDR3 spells CASSYSGRPVGGYTF. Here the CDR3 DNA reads TGTGCCAGCAGTTACTCAGGCAGGCCCGTGGGTGGCTACACCTTC.

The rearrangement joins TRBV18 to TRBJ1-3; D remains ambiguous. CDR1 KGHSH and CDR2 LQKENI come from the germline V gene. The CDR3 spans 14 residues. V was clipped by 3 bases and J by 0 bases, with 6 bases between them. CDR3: CASSPQYSGNTIYF. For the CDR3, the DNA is TGTGCCAGCTCACCCCAGTACTCTGGAAACACCATATATTTT.

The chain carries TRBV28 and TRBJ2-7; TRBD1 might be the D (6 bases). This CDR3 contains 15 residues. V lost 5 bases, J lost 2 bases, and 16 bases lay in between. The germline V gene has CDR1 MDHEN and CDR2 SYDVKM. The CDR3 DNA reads TGTGCCAGCAGTCCTAAGGGACAAAAGACCTACGAGCAGTACTTC. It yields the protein CASSPKGQKTYEQYF.

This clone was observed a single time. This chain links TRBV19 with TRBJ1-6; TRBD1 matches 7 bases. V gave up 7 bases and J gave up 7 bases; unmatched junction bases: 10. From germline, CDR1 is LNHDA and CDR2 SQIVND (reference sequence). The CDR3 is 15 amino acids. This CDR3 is CASKQTGWYNSPLHF. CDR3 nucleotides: TGTGCCAGTAAACAGACAGGGTGGTACAATTCACCCCTCCACTTT.

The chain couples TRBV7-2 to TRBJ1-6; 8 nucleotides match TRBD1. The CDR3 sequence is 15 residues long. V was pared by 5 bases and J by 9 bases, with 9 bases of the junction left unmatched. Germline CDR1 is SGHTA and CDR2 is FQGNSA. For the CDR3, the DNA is TGTGCCAGCAGCCCGCGGGCAGGGGGCGCTTCACCCCTCCACTTT. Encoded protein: CASSPRAGGASPLHF. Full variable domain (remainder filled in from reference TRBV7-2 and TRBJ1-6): GAGVSQSPSNKVTEKGKDVELRCDPISGHTALYWYRQSLGQGLEFLIYFQGNSAPDKSGLPSDRFSAERTGGSVSTLTIQRTQQEDSAVYLCASSPRAGGASPLHFGNGTRLTVT.

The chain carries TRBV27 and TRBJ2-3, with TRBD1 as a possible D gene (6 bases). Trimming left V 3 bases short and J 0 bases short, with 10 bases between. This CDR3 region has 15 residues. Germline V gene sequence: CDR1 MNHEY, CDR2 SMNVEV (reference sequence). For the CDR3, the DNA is TGTGCCAGCAGTTTTAGCAGGGGCAGCACAGATACGCAGTATTTT. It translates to CASSFSRGSTDTQYF.

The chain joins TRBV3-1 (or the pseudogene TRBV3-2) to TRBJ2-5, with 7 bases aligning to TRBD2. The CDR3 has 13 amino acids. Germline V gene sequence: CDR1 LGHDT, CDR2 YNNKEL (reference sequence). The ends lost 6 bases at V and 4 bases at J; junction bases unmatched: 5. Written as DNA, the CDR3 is TGTGCCAGCAGGGGGGACTACGGAGAGACCCAGTACTTC. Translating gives CASRGDYGETQYF.

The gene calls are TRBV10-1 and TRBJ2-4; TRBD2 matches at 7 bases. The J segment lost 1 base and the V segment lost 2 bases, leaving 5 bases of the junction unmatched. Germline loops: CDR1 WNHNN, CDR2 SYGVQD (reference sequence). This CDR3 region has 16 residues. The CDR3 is CASSEAGLGAKNIQYF. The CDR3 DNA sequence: TGCGCCAGCAGTGAGGCCGGACTAGGGGCCAAAAACATTCAGTACTTC.

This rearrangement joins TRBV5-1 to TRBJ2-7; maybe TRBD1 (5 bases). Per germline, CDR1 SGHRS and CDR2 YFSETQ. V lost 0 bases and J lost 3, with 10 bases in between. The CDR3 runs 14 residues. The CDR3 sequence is CASSLEGRDYEQYF. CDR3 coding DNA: TGCGCCAGCAGCTTGGAGGGGCGAGACTACGAGCAGTACTTC. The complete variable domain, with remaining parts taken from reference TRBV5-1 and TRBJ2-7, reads KAGVTQTPRYLIKTRGQQVTLSCSPISGHRSVSWYQQTPGQGLQFLFEYFSETQRNKGNFPGRFSGRQFSNSRSEMNVSTLELGDSALYLCASSLEGRDYEQYFGPGTRLTVT.

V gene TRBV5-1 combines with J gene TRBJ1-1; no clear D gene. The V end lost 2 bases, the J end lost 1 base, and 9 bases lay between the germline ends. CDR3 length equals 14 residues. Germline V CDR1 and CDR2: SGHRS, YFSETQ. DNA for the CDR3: TGCGCCAGCAGCTTCTCCACAGCGAACACTGAAGCTTTCTTT. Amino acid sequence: CASSFSTANTEAFF.

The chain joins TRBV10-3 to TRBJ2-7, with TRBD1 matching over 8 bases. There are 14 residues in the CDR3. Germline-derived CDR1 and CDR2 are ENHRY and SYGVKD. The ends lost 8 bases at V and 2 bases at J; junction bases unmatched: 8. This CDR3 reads CAIGRDRITYEQYF. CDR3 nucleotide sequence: TGTGCCATCGGTCGGGACAGGATCACCTACGAGCAGTACTTC.

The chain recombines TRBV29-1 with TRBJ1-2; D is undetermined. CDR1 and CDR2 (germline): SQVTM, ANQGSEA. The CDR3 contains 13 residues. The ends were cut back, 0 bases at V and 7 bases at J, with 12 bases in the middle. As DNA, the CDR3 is TGCAGCGTTGAAGATGGAGGGAGGGCTGGCTACACCTTC. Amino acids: CSVEDGGRAGYTF.

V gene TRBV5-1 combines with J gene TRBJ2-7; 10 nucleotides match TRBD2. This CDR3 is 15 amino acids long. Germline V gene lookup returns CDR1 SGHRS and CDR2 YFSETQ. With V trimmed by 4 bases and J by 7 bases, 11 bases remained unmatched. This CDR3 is CASSPWTSGDKEQYF. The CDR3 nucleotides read TGCGCCAGCAGCCCGTGGACTAGCGGAGACAAGGAGCAGTACTTC. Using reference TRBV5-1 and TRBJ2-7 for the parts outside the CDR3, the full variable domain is KAGVTQTPRYLIKTRGQQVTLSCSPISGHRSVSWYQQTPGQGLQFLFEYFSETQRNKGNFPGRFSGRQFSNSRSEMNVSTLELGDSALYLCASSPWTSGDKEQYFGPGTRLTVT.

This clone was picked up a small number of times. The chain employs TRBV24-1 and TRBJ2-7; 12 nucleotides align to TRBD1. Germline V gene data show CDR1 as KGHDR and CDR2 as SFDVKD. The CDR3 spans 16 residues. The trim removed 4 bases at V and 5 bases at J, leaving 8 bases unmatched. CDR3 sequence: CATSDRKGQGAHEQYF. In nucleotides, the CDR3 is TGTGCCACCAGTGACCGAAAGGGACAGGGGGCCCACGAGCAGTACTTC.

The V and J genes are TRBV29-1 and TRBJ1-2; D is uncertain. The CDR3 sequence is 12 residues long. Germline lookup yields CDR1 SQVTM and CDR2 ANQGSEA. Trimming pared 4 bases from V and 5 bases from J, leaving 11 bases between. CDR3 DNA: TGCAGCGTTGGCTGGGCGGGGTATGGCTACACCTTC. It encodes CSVGWAGYGYTF.

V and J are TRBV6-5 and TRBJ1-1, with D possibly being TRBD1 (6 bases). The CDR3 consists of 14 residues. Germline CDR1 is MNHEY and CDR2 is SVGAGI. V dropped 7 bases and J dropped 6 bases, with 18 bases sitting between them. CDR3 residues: CASISTGGNAEAFF. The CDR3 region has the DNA TGTGCCAGCATTTCGACAGGTGGTAACGCTGAAGCTTTCTTT.

The CDR3, as DNA: TGTGCCAGTAGGGGGAGCCCCTCTACGCAGTTCTTC. Translating it yields CASRGSPSTQFF. This chain connects TRBV19 to TRBJ2-1; D may be TRBD2 (5 bases). This CDR3 contains 12 residues. The germline V gene encodes CDR1 LNHDA and CDR2 SQIVND (reference sequence). Trimming stripped 6 bases from V and 12 bases from J, with 15 bases between.

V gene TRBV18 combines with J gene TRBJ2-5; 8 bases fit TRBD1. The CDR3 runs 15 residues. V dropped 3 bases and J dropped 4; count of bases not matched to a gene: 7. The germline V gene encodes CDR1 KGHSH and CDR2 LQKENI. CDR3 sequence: CASSPRTGIVETQYF. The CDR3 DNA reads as TGTGCCAGCTCACCCCGGACAGGGATAGTAGAGACCCAGTACTTC. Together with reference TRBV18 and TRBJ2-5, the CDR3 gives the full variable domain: NAGVMQNPRHLVRRRGQEARLRCSPMKGHSHVYWYRQLPEEGLKFMVYLQKENIIDESGMPKERFSAEFPKEGPSILRIQQVVRGDSAAYFCASSPRTGIVETQYFGPGTRLLVL.

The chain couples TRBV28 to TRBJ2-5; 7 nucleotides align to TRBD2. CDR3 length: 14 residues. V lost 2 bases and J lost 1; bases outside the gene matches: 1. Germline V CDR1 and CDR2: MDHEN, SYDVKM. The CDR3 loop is CASSLPSGQETQYF. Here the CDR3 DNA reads TGTGCCAGCAGTTTACCTAGCGGCCAAGAGACCCAGTACTTC.

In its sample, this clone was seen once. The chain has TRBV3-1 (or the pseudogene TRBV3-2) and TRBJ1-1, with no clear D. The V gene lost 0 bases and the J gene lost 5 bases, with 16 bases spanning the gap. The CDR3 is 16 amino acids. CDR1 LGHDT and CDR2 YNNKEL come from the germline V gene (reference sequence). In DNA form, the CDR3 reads TGTGCCAGCAGCCAAGATTTGGGCGGGAGTGGAACTGAAGCTTTCTTT. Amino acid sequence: CASSQDLGGSGTEAFF.

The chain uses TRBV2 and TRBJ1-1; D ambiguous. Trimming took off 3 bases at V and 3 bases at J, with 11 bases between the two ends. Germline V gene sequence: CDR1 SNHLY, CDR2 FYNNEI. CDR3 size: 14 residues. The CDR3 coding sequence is TGTGCCAGCAGTGAGAGAAGAGCGGACACTGAAGCTTTCTTT. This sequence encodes CASSERRADTEAFF.